One sample yielded the 5 T cell receptor beta chains listed below, sequenced in a study of human T cells and chemical hapten exposure. TCRdb ran MiXCR on the RACE reads and lists one entry per CDR3 protein. The table has nearly 80,000 distinct CDR3 sequences, about 9.4% seen once. Documented time point: patch test 1, 2 weeks after DPC sensitization. This sample's treatment: therapeutic diphenylcyclopropenone sensitization with weekly scalp DPC. Specimen: whole blood, collected in connection with sensitization to the hapten diphenylcyclopropenone (DPC). These receptor sequences come from a woman aged 45-65 years with alopecia areata. Some clones in this sample may be carry-over from other donors' samples.

V is TRBV28 and J is TRBJ2-3; D remains unclear. From germline, CDR1 is MDHEN and CDR2 SYDVKM. The CDR3 consists of 12 residues. The germline V and J ends were trimmed by 6 bases and 5 bases, with 9 bases remaining between them. DNA of the CDR3: TGTGCCAGCAGCCAAACGGTAGATACGCAGTATTTT. Its protein product is CASSQTVDTQYF.

This clonotype was detected a few times. V and J are TRBV29-1 and TRBJ1-1, with a tentative D call TRBD1 (6 bases). Germline CDR1 SQVTM, CDR2 ANQGSEA. Trimming took off 6 bases at V and 3 bases at J, with 14 bases between the two ends. The CDR3 contains 13 residues. As DNA, the CDR3 is TGCAGCGTCACTCCCCCAGGGGACACTGAAGCTTTCTTT. This gives the protein CSVTPPGDTEAFF. The full variable domain, rest sourced from reference TRBV29-1 and TRBJ1-1, is SAVISQKPSRDICQRGTSLTIQCQVDSQVTMMFWYRQQPGQSLTLIATANQGSEATYESGFVIDKFPISRPNLTFSTLTVSNMSPEDSSIYLCSVTPPGDTEAFFGQGTRLTVV.

This clonotype showed up many times. The chain's CDR3 is CASSLGQGTPYEQYF. CDR3 in DNA: TGTGCCAGCAGCCTGGGACAGGGGACTCCCTACGAGCAGTACTTC. V gene TRBV11-2 combines with J gene TRBJ2-7, with TRBD1 identical over 10 bases. V gave up 5 bases and J gave up 2 bases; unmatched junction bases: 6. CDR3 length: 15 amino acids. Germline V gene sequence: CDR1 SGHAT, CDR2 FQNNGV.

This clonotype was counted a few times. V is TRBV5-1 and J is TRBJ1-6; a possible D gene is TRBD1 (5 bases). V was shortened by 0 bases and J by 7 bases, with 11 bases between the two germline ends. Germline V lookup: CDR1 SGHRS, CDR2 YFSETQ. This CDR3 region has 15 residues. The CDR3 loop is CASSLEGRVNSPLHF. In nucleotides, the CDR3 is TGCGCCAGCAGCTTGGAAGGCAGGGTGAATTCACCCCTCCACTTT.

The table lists this clonotype with a few counts. V gene TRBV10-3 combines with J gene TRBJ2-1; no firm D call. V was trimmed by 8 bases and J by 1 base, leaving 18 bases between them. This CDR3 contains 16 residues. The germline V gene encodes CDR1 ENHRY and CDR2 SYGVKD. Here the CDR3 reads CAILTFRRASYNEQFF. The CDR3 DNA reads as TGTGCCATCCTGACTTTCCGCCGCGCATCCTACAATGAGCAGTTCTTC.